This TCR beta chain came from a study of HIV-infected patients and healthy controls. Many counts were recorded for this clonotype. Germline V lookup: CDR1 SQVTM, CDR2 ANQGSEA. V lost 0 bases to trimming and J lost 6 bases, with 12 bases between them. The CDR3 loop spans 14 amino acids. TCRdb reprocessed the 5' RACE reads via MiXCR and lists one record per CDR3 protein. The sample includes around 62,000 distinct CDR3 sequences, approximately 21% of them seen just once. Sequencing input: CD4+ T cells from blood. The chain couples TRBV29-1 to TRBJ1-5, with a weak D call TRBD1 (5 bases). The source is a human donor in good health. Here the CDR3 DNA reads TGCAGCGTTGAAGAATCAGGGCTCGGTCAGCCCCAGCATTTT. This codes for CSVEESGLGQPQHF.